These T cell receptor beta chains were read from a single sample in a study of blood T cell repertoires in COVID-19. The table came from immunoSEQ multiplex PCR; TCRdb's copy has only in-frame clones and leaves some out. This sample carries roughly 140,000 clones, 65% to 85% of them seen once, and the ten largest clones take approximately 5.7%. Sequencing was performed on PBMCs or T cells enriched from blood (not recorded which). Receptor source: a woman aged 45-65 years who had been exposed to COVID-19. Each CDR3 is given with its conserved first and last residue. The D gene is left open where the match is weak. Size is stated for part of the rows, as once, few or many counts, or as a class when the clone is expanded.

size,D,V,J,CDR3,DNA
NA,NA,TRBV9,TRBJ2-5,CASSRGYRETQYF,TGTGCCAGCAGCAGAGGGTATCGAGAGACCCAGTACTTC
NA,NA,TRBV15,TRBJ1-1,CATSRDKGLGNTEAFF,TGTGCCACCAGCAGAGACAAGGGGCTTGGGAACACTGAAGCTTTCTTT
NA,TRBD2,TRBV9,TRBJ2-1,CASSVDLAGGYNEQFF,TGTGCCAGCAGCGTAGATCTAGCGGGAGGCTACAATGAGCAGTTCTTC
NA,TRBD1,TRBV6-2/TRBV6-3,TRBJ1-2,CASSSRQGPYGYTF,TGTGCCAGCAGTTCCCGACAGGGTCCCTATGGCTACACCTTC
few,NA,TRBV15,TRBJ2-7,CATSREGGYEQYF,TGTGCCACCAGCAGAGAGGGGGGCTACGAGCAGTACTTC
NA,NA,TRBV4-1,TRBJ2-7,CASSQGSGGTYEQYF,TGCGCCAGCAGCCAAGGGTCAGGAGGTACCTACGAGCAGTACTTC
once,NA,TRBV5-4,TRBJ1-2,CASSFPQGTGYTF,TGTGCCAGCAGCTTCCCCCAGGGGACTGGCTACACCTTC
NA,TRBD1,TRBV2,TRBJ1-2,CASSFDDRAGGYTF,TGTGCCAGCAGTTTTGACGACAGGGCGGGGGGCTACACCTTC
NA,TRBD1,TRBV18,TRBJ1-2,CASSQAGGRINYGYTF,TGTGCCAGCTCACAAGCAGGGGGCCGGATAAACTATGGCTACACCTTC
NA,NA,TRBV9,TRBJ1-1,CASSGQGFRDTEAFF,TGTGCCAGCAGCGGCCAGGGGTTCCGGGACACTGAAGCTTTCTTT
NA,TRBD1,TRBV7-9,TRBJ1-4,CASRSDRVEEKLFF,TGTGCCAGCAGATCCGACAGGGTTGAGGAAAAACTGTTTTTT
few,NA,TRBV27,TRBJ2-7,CASSLPPRPKGVYEQYF,TGTGCCAGCAGTTTACCCCCCAGACCGAAGGGGGTCTACGAGCAGTACTTC
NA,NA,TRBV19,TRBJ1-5,CASSIPGVGQPQHF,TGTGCCAGTAGTATCCCAGGGGTTGGTCAGCCCCAGCATTTT
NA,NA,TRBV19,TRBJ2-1,CASSSGIGQFF,TGTGCCAGTAGTTCAGGGATTGGGCAGTTCTTC
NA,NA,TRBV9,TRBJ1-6,CASSLTGVGSPLHF,TGTGCCAGCAGCCTAACGGGGGTAGGATCACCCCTCCACTTT
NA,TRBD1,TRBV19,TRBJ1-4,CASSTGTGAEKLFF,TGTGCCAGTAGTACCGGGACAGGGGCTGAAAAACTGTTTTTT
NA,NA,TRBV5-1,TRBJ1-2,CASSLLSGDYGYTF,TGCGCCAGCAGCTTGTTATCGGGGGACTATGGCTACACCTTC
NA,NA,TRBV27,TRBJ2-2,CASSENRNTGELFF,TGTGCCAGCAGTGAAAACAGGAACACCGGGGAGCTGTTTTTT
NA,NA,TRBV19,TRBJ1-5,CASSHAGGNQPQHF,TGTGCCAGTAGTCACGCAGGGGGCAATCAGCCCCAGCATTTT
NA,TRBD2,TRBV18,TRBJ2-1,CASSPLAGGSYNEQFF,TGTGCCAGCTCACCGTTAGCGGGAGGGTCCTACAATGAGCAGTTCTTC
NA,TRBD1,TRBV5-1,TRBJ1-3,CASRRDSLIIGNTIYF,TGCGCCAGCAGAAGGGACAGCCTGATAATTGGAAACACCATATATTTT
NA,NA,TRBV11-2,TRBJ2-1,CASSLALGSTEQFF,TGTGCCAGCAGCTTAGCTCTGGGGAGCACTGAGCAGTTCTTC
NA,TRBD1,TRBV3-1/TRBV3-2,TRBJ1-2,CASSLISGQAYGYTF,TGTGCCAGCAGCCTAATCTCCGGACAGGCCTATGGCTACACCTTC
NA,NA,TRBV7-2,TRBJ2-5,CASSLVLPYQETQYF,TGTGCCAGCAGCTTAGTACTTCCGTACCAAGAGACCCAGTACTTC
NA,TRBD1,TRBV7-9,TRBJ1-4,CASSLDRGNEKLFF,TGTGCCAGCAGCTTAGACAGGGGGAATGAAAAACTGTTTTTT
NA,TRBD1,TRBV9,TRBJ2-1,CASSVTGLYNEQFF,TGTGCCAGCAGCGTGACAGGGCTTTACAATGAGCAGTTCTTC
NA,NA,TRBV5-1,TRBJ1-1,CASSFMGPAEAFF,TGCGCCAGCAGCTTCATGGGCCCGGCTGAAGCTTTCTTT
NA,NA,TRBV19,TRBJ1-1,CASRRGNSVNTEAFF,TGTGCCAGTAGAAGGGGAAACAGCGTGAACACTGAAGCTTTCTTT
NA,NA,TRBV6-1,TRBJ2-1,CASSEAASSYNEQFF,TGTGCCAGCAGTGAGGCGGCGAGCTCCTACAATGAGCAGTTCTTC
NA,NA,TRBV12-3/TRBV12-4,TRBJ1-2,CASSSRQAGYTF,TGTGCCAGCAGTTCGCGACAGGCAGGCTACACCTTC
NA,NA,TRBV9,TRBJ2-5,CASSVSGPETQYF,TGTGCCAGCAGCGTTAGCGGCCCGGAGACCCAGTACTTC
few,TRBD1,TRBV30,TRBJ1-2,CAWSLFGGGDYGYTF,TGTGCCTGGAGCCTATTTGGAGGGGGCGACTATGGCTACACCTTC
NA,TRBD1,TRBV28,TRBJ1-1,CASRHDRGEAFF,TGTGCCAGCAGACACGACAGGGGTGAAGCTTTCTTT
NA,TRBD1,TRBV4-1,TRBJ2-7,CASSPRDRGLSEQYF,TGCGCCAGCAGCCCCCGGGACAGGGGGCTCTCCGAGCAGTACTTC
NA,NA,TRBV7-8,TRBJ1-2,CASSLVGVEYGYTF,TGTGCCAGCAGCTTAGTCGGGGTAGAGTATGGCTACACCTTC
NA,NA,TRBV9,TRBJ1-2,CASSVDDGRGGSGYTF,TGTGCCAGCAGCGTAGACGATGGGAGGGGAGGTAGTGGCTACACCTTC
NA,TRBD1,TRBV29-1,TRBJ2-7,CSVTGDRFIYEQYF,TGCAGCGTCACGGGGGACAGGTTTATCTACGAGCAGTACTTC
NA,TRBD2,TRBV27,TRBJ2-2,CASSPLAGGSGELFF,TGTGCCAGCAGTCCACTAGCGGGAGGTTCCGGGGAGCTGTTTTTT
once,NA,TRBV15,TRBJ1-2,CATSRVTDPRYGYTF,TGTGCCACCAGCAGAGTGACAGATCCTAGGTATGGCTACACCTTC